These 17 T cell receptor beta chains were sequenced from one sample in a study of blood T cell repertoires in COVID-19. Produced via immunoSEQ multiplex PCR; TCRdb's table is partial and in-frame only. The sample lists 300,000 or so clones; 75% to 90% were seen once. The specimen sequenced was peripheral blood. Every receptor here comes from a woman in her thirties or forties with acute or convalescent COVID-19.

V usage is TRBV19 and J usage is TRBJ2-2; 10 nucleotides line up with TRBD2. Germline values: CDR1 LNHDA, CDR2 SQIVND (reference sequence). The CDR3 covers 18 residues. V dropped 2 bases and J dropped 4; count of bases not matched to a gene: 10. Here the CDR3 reads CASSIKVRWTSGTGELFF. The CDR3 DNA is TGTGCCAGTAGTATAAAGGTCCGGTGGACTAGCGGCACCGGGGAGCTGTTTTTT.

The chain is built from TRBV5-6 and TRBJ2-3, with D possibly matching TRBD2 (6 bases). The germline gives CDR1 SGHDT, CDR2 YYEEEE. Trimming shortened V by 9 bases and J by 6 bases, and 14 bases separated the two germline ends. The CDR3 covers 12 residues. The CDR3 DNA is TGTGCCACCCGCCTTGGGGGGGATACGCAGTATTTT. Translation: CATRLGGDTQYF.

The V and J genes are TRBV27 and TRBJ1-4; 8 positions match TRBD1. The J segment lost 7 bases and the V segment lost 5 bases, leaving 9 bases of the junction unmatched. Germline CDR1 reads MNHEY; CDR2 reads SMNVEV (reference sequence). The CDR3 has 15 residues. CDR3 DNA: TGTGCCAGCAGTGCCCCGAGACAGGGGATTGAAAAACTGTTTTTT. This gives the protein CASSAPRQGIEKLFF.

The chain couples TRBV6-6 to TRBJ1-2; no reliable D call. The germline V and J ends were trimmed by 0 bases and 12 bases, with 11 bases remaining between them. The length of the CDR3 is 12 residues. The germline V gene encodes CDR1 MNHNY and CDR2 SVGAGI (reference sequence). CDR3 loop: CASSYSLFPDTF. The CDR3 DNA reads as TGTGCCAGCAGTTACTCTCTCTTCCCCGACACCTTC.

This chain connects TRBV6-5 to TRBJ2-5; 11 nucleotides match TRBD2. The V gene's germline CDR1 is MNHEY and CDR2 SVGAGI. This CDR3 contains 15 residues. V lost 7 bases and J lost 5; bases outside the gene matches: 9. As DNA, the CDR3 is TGTGCCAGCACCTGGGGTAGCGGGGGGGCGGAGACCCAGTACTTC. It specifies CASTWGSGGAETQYF.

V usage is TRBV6-4 and J usage is TRBJ2-3, with D perhaps matching TRBD2 (6 bases). Germline CDR1 is MRHNA and CDR2 is SNTAGT. The germline V and J ends were trimmed by 4 bases and 0 bases, with 11 bases remaining between them. The length of the CDR3 is 15 residues. DNA for the CDR3: TGTGCCAGCAGTGTCCGCGGGGCGAGCACAGATACGCAGTATTTT. Translating it yields CASSVRGASTDTQYF.

The chain carries TRBV5-4 and TRBJ2-3; D remains ambiguous. V lost 0 bases to trimming and J lost 4 bases, with 12 bases between them. CDR1 is SGHNT, CDR2 YYREEE, per germline (reference sequence). CDR3 length equals 15 residues. CDR3 DNA sequence: TGTGCCAGCAGCTTGGCCCTGATGGGCTCAGATACGCAGTATTTT. Translation gives CASSLALMGSDTQYF.

The genes are TRBV10-1 and TRBJ2-1, with 7 bases that match TRBD2. The CDR3 has 12 amino acids. With 8 bases clipped from V and 3 bases from J, the junction kept 1 base outside the gene matches. Germline V lookup: CDR1 WNHNN, CDR2 SYGVQD (reference sequence). The CDR3 nucleotides are TGCGCCAGCGGGAGGGACTACAATGAGCAGTTCTTC. Its protein is CASGRDYNEQFF.

The table lists this clone with a count of one. The chain combines TRBV6-4 with TRBJ2-1; 8 nucleotides agree with TRBD1. The CDR3 consists of 15 residues. Germline V gene sequence: CDR1 MRHNA, CDR2 SNTAGT. Unmatched junction bases numbered 3, after V lost 5 bases and J lost 0 bases. CDR3 residues: CASSIQGVSYNEQFF. CDR3 sequence (DNA): TGTGCCAGCAGTATACAGGGGGTCTCCTACAATGAGCAGTTCTTC.

The V call is TRBV2, the J call TRBJ2-5; D gene unclear. The ends were cut back, 8 bases at V and 5 bases at J, with 12 bases in the middle. This CDR3 is 12 amino acids long. Germline CDR1 and CDR2: SNHLY and FYNNEI. CDR3 coding DNA: TGTGCCAGCCTAACCTACCCGGAGACCCAGTACTTC. Encoded protein: CASLTYPETQYF.

This sequence joins TRBV7-6 and TRBJ1-5, with D tentatively TRBD1 (6 bases). This CDR3 is built from 16 residues. V lost 1 base and J lost 4, with 14 bases in between. CDR1 is SGHVS and CDR2 is FNYEAQ in the germline V gene. The CDR3 loop is CASSLEGGALNQPQHF. CDR3 DNA: TGTGCCAGCAGCTTAGAAGGGGGGGCCCTTAATCAGCCCCAGCATTTT.

The chain combines TRBV11-2 with TRBJ1-6, with D perhaps matching TRBD1 (5 bases). The V and J ends lost 2 bases and 7 bases respectively, with 12 bases between them. Germline V gene lookup returns CDR1 SGHAT and CDR2 FQNNGV. The CDR3 has 15 residues. The CDR3 reads CASSLTTDPNSPLHF. The CDR3 nucleotides read TGTGCCAGCAGCTTAACGACAGACCCAAATTCACCCCTCCACTTT. Full variable domain (missing parts from reference TRBV11-2 and TRBJ1-6): EAGVAQSPRYKIIEKRQSVAFWCNPISGHATLYWYQQILGQGPKLLIQFQNNGVVDDSQLPKDRFSAERLKGVDSTLKIQPAKLEDSAVYLCASSLTTDPNSPLHFGNGTRLTVT.

The J gene is TRBJ2-3, the V gene TRBV6-1; D is possibly TRBD1 (6 bases). V lost 10 bases and J 1 base, leaving 9 bases between the germline ends. The CDR3 is 12 residues long. Germline-derived CDR1 and CDR2 are MNHNS and SASEGT. As DNA, the CDR3 is TGTGCCACCCGACAGGGCACAGATACGCAGTATTTT. This encodes CATRQGTDTQYF.

This chain joins TRBV2 and TRBJ2-1, with a tentative D call TRBD2 (6 bases). The length of the CDR3 is 13 residues. The V gene's germline CDR1 is SNHLY and CDR2 FYNNEI. Trimming left V 7 bases short and J 7 bases short, with 14 bases between. CDR3 sequence reads: CASNVREVNEQFF. The CDR3 coding sequence is TGTGCCAGCAACGTGAGGGAGGTGAATGAGCAGTTCTTC.

This clone has a single count. The rearrangement uses TRBV30 and TRBJ2-7, with 9 positions matching TRBD1. The junction had 6 bases not matched to a gene; V was cut back by 3 bases and J by 3 bases. Looked up from germline, CDR1 is GTSNPN and CDR2 is SVGIG (reference sequence). This CDR3 is built from 14 residues. Here the CDR3 reads CAWSWTGAGYEQYV. The CDR3 bases are TGTGCCTGGAGCTGGACAGGGGCGGGCTACGAGCAGTACGTC.

V gene TRBV4-1 combines with J gene TRBJ2-7; a possible D gene is TRBD1 (5 bases). The CDR3 length is 13 residues. Trimming pared 1 base from V and 2 bases from J, leaving 6 bases between. CDR1 MGHRA and CDR2 YSYEKL come from the germline V gene. CDR3 residues: CASSQGQTYEQYV. The DNA for the CDR3 is TGCGCCAGCAGCCAAGGACAGACCTACGAGCAGTACGTC.

In this sample, this clone turned up a few times. V is TRBV7-9 and J is TRBJ1-4; D unclear. The CDR3 sequence is 15 residues long. The V end was cut by 7 bases, the J end by 7 bases, with 19 bases between. CDR1 is SEHNR, CDR2 FQNEAQ, per germline (reference sequence). CDR3 nucleotide sequence: TGTGCCAGCACCCCTGAGTCGGAGGGAGGTGAAAAACTGTTTTTT. Amino acid sequence: CASTPESEGGEKLFF.